These 18 T cell receptor beta chains were sequenced from one sample in a study of blood T cells in healthy people across ages. For the second PCR, which ran for about 6 to 11 cycles, a sample-barcoded 5' primer and a J-beta primer mix were used. TCRdb re-called the 5' RACE reads with MiXCR, one entry per CDR3 protein. Here the sample spans about 280,000 distinct CDR3 sequences, roughly a quarter being singletons. Specimen: blood. These receptors came from a woman aged 70-85 years in good health.

Concerning this clonotype itself: The junction and the germline gene differ at one end; a read error may be behind it. V is TRBV6-5 and J is TRBJ2-3; unclear D gene. Germline assignment: CDR1 MNHEY and CDR2 SVGAGI. This CDR3 region has 14 residues. This chain's CDR3 is CASSITDSTDTQYF. The CDR3 DNA sequence: TGTGCCAGCAGTATCACGGATAGCACAGATACACAGTATTTT.

This clonotype was detected a few times. The V call is TRBV7-2, the J call TRBJ2-4; a possible D gene is TRBD2 (5 bases). V dropped 5 bases and J dropped 0 bases, with 11 bases sitting between them. The CDR3 runs to 15 residues. In germline, CDR1 is SGHTA, CDR2 FQGNSA. For the CDR3, the DNA is TGTGCCAGCAGCCAAATCGGGATAGCCAAAAACATTCAGTACTTC. Protein sequence: CASSQIGIAKNIQYF.

The chain joins TRBV5-1 to TRBJ2-5, with 9 bases fitting TRBD1. The J call may be incorrect, as the DNA end agrees better with TRBJ2-7. This CDR3 is built from 17 residues. Per the germline V gene, CDR1 is SGHRS and CDR2 is YFSETQ. The DNA of the CDR3 is TGCGCCAGCAGCTTGTGGGCCTCTGGGACAGGGACCTACGAGCAGTACTTC. Protein product: CASSLWASGTGTYEQYF.

At least ten counts were recorded for this clonotype. V usage is TRBV12-3 or TRBV12-4 and J usage is TRBJ1-4, with 9 bases that match TRBD1. The junction had 4 bases not matched to a gene; V was cut back by 5 bases and J by 6 bases. The CDR3 spans 14 residues. CDR3 sequence (DNA): TGTGCCAGCAGTCGGACAGGGGCCGATGAAAAACTGTTTTTT. Amino acids: CASSRTGADEKLFF.

In DNA, the CDR3 is TGCGCCAGCAGCGATAAACTAACCCTAGAGACCCAGTACTTC. Translation: CASSDKLTLETQYF. V gene TRBV5-1 combines with J gene TRBJ2-5, with D unclear. The V gene lost 4 bases and the J gene lost 4 bases, with 14 bases spanning the gap. CDR1 SGHRS and CDR2 YFSETQ come from the germline V gene. The length of the CDR3 is 14 residues.

CDR3 region: CATSDARTGYNEQFF. CDR3 bases: TGTGCCACCAGTGACGCTAGGACAGGATACAATGAGCAGTTCTTC. This chain uses TRBV24-1 with TRBJ2-1, with 7 bases identical to TRBD1. J lost 4 bases, V lost 4 bases, and 6 bases had no gene match. This CDR3 has 15 amino acids. Germline loops: CDR1 KGHDR, CDR2 SFDVKD.

V usage is TRBV27 and J usage is TRBJ2-2; D might be TRBD1 (5 bases). CDR1 is MNHEY and CDR2 is SMNVEV in the germline V gene (reference sequence). CDR3 length: 17 amino acids. V lost 6 bases to trimming and J lost 0 bases, with 17 bases between them. In DNA form, the CDR3 reads TGTGCCAGCAGACTAAGGGGTCTAGAGACGAACACCGGGGAGCTGTTTTTT. Amino acid sequence: CASRLRGLETNTGELFF.

The chain carries TRBV12-3 or TRBV12-4 and TRBJ1-6, with no clear D. This CDR3 has 15 residues. V was shortened by 3 bases and J by 2 bases, with 8 bases between the two germline ends. The CDR3, as DNA: TGTGCCAGCAGTTTTCAGGAGACCTATAATTCACCCCTCCACTTT. Its translation is CASSFQETYNSPLHF.

The chain joins TRBV11-2 to TRBJ1-1, with 7 nucleotides matching TRBD1. V dropped 2 bases and J dropped 4; count of bases not matched to a gene: 4. Germline V lookup: CDR1 SGHAT, CDR2 FQNNGV. This CDR3 region has 14 residues. The CDR3 nucleotides are TGTGCCAGCAGCTTAAGGGGGCAGGGCACTGAAGCTTTCTTT. Translation: CASSLRGQGTEAFF.

This clonotype was picked up many times. The V gene is TRBV7-9, the J gene TRBJ2-3, with D perhaps matching TRBD1 (6 bases). Trimming took off 4 bases at V and 2 bases at J, with 10 bases between the two ends. Germline V gene sequence: CDR1 SEHNR, CDR2 FQNEAQ (reference sequence). The CDR3 extends over 14 amino acids. The CDR3 bases are TGTGCCAGCAGCTCACAGGGACACACAGATACGCAGTATTTT. Its translation: CASSSQGHTDTQYF.

Turning to this clonotype: One junction end disagrees with the germline gene, perhaps due to a read error. For the CDR3, the DNA is TGTGCCAGCAGCTCTAACCGGGAAGTTATAGCCAAAAACATTCAGTGCTTC. Translating gives CASSSNREVIAKNIQCF. The rearrangement links TRBV2 to TRBJ2-4, with D perhaps matching TRBD2 (5 bases). This CDR3 has 17 amino acids. CDR1 and CDR2 (germline): SNHLY, FYNNEI. The entire variable domain, with the rest obtained from reference TRBV2 and TRBJ2-4, is as follows: EPEVTQTPSHQVTQMGQEVILRCVPISNHLYFYWYRQILGQKVEFLVSFYNNEISEKSEIFDDQFSVERPDGSNFTLKIRSTKLEDSAMYFCASSSNREVIAKNIQCFGAGTRLSVL.

The chain joins TRBV13 to TRBJ2-2; 8 bases map to TRBD2. The V gene's germline CDR1 is PRHDT and CDR2 FYEKMQ (reference sequence). Trimming removed 5 bases from V and 1 base from J; junction bases left unmatched: 6. The CDR3 has 16 amino acids. CDR3 region: CASSAGLAGNTGELFF. Here the CDR3 DNA reads TGTGCCAGCAGCGCAGGCCTAGCGGGGAACACCGGGGAGCTGTTTTTT.

J is TRBJ2-3 and V is TRBV10-3, with D unclear. The CDR3 is 15 residues long. Germline loops: CDR1 ENHRY, CDR2 SYGVKD. Trimming cost V 2 bases and J 2 bases, with 11 bases left between them. The CDR3 DNA sequence: TGTGCCATCAGTGAGAGGGTTCGGTCCACAGATACGCAGTATTTT. Protein product: CAISERVRSTDTQYF.

Only a few counts were recorded for this clonotype. This chain joins TRBV11-2 and TRBJ2-1; D might be TRBD2 (5 bases). CDR1 and CDR2 (germline): SGHAT, FQNNGV. Trimming removed 0 bases from V and 2 bases from J, with 17 bases in between. The CDR3 totals 18 residues. The CDR3 protein is CASSLDSLMGGPYNEQFF. The CDR3 bases are TGTGCCAGCAGCTTAGATTCCCTTATGGGCGGGCCCTACAATGAGCAGTTCTTC.

This clonotype has a handful of counts. The chain carries TRBV12-3 or TRBV12-4 and TRBJ1-3, with D possibly matching TRBD1 (5 bases). CDR3 size: 15 residues. V was pared by 3 bases and J by 4 bases, with 13 bases between. DNA for the CDR3: TGTGCCAGCAGTTTCCGGGGGTCAAACGGAAACACCATATATTTT. This translates into CASSFRGSNGNTIYF.

This clonotype was observed a few times. The chain uses TRBV3-1 and TRBJ1-2; the D is unclear. Trimming removed 4 bases from V and 8 bases from J, with 11 bases in between. Germline values: CDR1 LGHDT, CDR2 YNNKEL (reference sequence). The CDR3 extends over 12 amino acids. The CDR3 protein is CASSRTDNGYTF. Written as DNA, the CDR3 is TGTGCCAGCAGCCGAACAGATAACGGCTACACCTTC.

This sequence joins TRBV19 and TRBJ1-2, with D tentatively TRBD1 (5 bases). V was cut by 7 bases and J by 3 bases, with 24 bases left in between. There are 17 residues in the CDR3. The germline V gene has CDR1 LNHDA and CDR2 SQIVND (reference sequence). The CDR3, as DNA: TGTGCCAGTAAAAAAGGGGCAGGAGGCGCCGTTTACTATGGCTACACCTTC. Its translation: CASKKGAGGAVYYGYTF.

This rearrangement joins TRBV6-5 to TRBJ1-4, with 10 bases lining up with TRBD1. This CDR3 has 17 amino acids. V gave up 3 bases and J gave up 6 bases; unmatched junction bases: 10. Germline assignment: CDR1 MNHEY and CDR2 SVGAGI. Written as DNA, the CDR3 is TGTGCCAGCAGTTATGACAGGGGGCGCGGAAGAGATGAAAAACTGTTTTTT. This translates into CASSYDRGRGRDEKLFF.